Listed below are T cell receptor beta chains from one sample, sequenced in a study of glioma-infiltrating T cells after dendritic cell vaccination. The data were produced by immunoSEQ multiplex PCR, yet TCRdb's version contains in-frame clones alone and is incomplete. Of tens of thousands of clones in the sample, 85% were seen once. Material: blood, obtained after dendritic cell vaccination. These receptors came from a human donor with glioblastoma. Each CDR3 is given with its conserved first and last residue. The D gene is left open where the match is weak. Clone size is not always given. Where it is, it says once, few, many or a class for expanded clones.

>14|TRBJ2-1|few|TRBD2|TRBV7-3
TGTGCCAGCAGCGCCACTAGCGGACACAATGAGCAGTTCTTC
CASSATSGHNEQFF
>15|TRBJ1-1|.|TRBD1|TRBV29-1
TGCAGCCCTTTTGTTCTCGGACAGGGGAACACTGAAGCTTTCTTT
CSPFVLGQGNTEAFF
>15|TRBJ1-5|.|.|TRBV27
TGTGCCAGCAGTTTATCAGGGGGGGCAAATCAACCCCAGCATTTT
CASSLSGGANQPQHF
>15|TRBJ1-2|few|.|TRBV6-5
TGTGCCAGCAGTTACTCAGGGGAGGGGAACTATGGCTACACCTTC
CASSYSGEGNYGYTF
>13|TRBJ2-2|.|.|TRBV2
TGTGCCAGCAGTGAACAGGGAACCGGGGAGCTGTTTTTT
CASSEQGTGELFF
>17|TRBJ2-2|.|TRBD1|TRBV9
TGTGCCAGCAGCCTCAACTTGGGACAGAAAAACACCGGGGAGCTGTTTTTT
CASSLNLGQKNTGELFF
>14|TRBJ1-5|.|TRBD1|TRBV19
TGTGCCAGTAGTCGCCGGGACAGCGATCAGCCCCAGCATTTT
CASSRRDSDQPQHF
>14|TRBJ2-1|once|TRBD2|TRBV7-7
TGTGCCAGCAGTCCGGGGGGGGGTTACAATGAGCAGTTCTTC
CASSPGGGYNEQFF
>13|TRBJ1-5|.|.|TRBV6-6
TGTGCCAGCAGTTACGAGGGTGATCAGCCCCAGCATTTT
CASSYEGDQPQHF
>15|TRBJ2-3|.|.|TRBV10-3
TGTGCCATCAGTGAGTTTAGCATCCACACAGATACGCAGTATTTT
CAISEFSIHTDTQYF
>12|TRBJ1-2|.|TRBD1|TRBV9
TGTGCCAGCAGCGCTGACAGGGGCGGCTACACCTTC
CASSADRGGYTF
>14|TRBJ2-7|.|TRBD2|TRBV14
TGTGCCAGCAGCCGGACTAGCGGTTCCTACGAGCAGTACTTC
CASSRTSGSYEQYF
>14|TRBJ2-7|once|.|TRBV10-3
TGTGCCATCAGTGGGCCTCAACAGACCTACGAGCAGTACTTC
CAISGPQQTYEQYF
>14|TRBJ1-5|.|TRBD1|TRBV2
TGTGCCAGCAGTGTTAGACAGGGAAATCAGCCCCAGCATTTT
CASSVRQGNQPQHF
>17|TRBJ2-7|.|TRBD2|TRBV7-6
TGTGCCAGCAGCTTAGCCCCCGGGACTAGCGGGACCTACGAGCAGTACTTC
CASSLAPGTSGTYEQYF
>16|TRBJ2-7|.|.|TRBV9
TGTGCCAGCAGCGAGGGGCCGGGACTCTCCGTCCACGAGCAGTACTTC
CASSEGPGLSVHEQYF
>15|TRBJ2-1|.|TRBD1|TRBV5-4
TGTGCCAGCAGCTTGGGACAGGGGGGATACAATGAGCAGTTCTTC
CASSLGQGGYNEQFF
>15|TRBJ2-3|.|TRBD1|TRBV5-6
TGTGCCAGCAGCCGACAGGGGATAGGCACAGATACGCAGTATTTT
CASSRQGIGTDTQYF
>15|TRBJ1-2|.|TRBD1|TRBV6-5
TGTGCCAGCAGTACCCGGGACAGGGGGACAGTGGGCTACACCTTC
CASSTRDRGTVGYTF
>12|TRBJ1-5|.|.|TRBV30
TGTGCCTGGGGGTCCATAGGGGCTGGCCAGCATTTT
CAWGSIGAGQHF
>14|TRBJ2-1|few|TRBD2|TRBV5-1
TGCGCCAGCAGCCTAGCGGACCAGTACAATGAGCAGTTCTTC
CASSLADQYNEQFF
>17|TRBJ1-5|.|.|TRBV4-1
TGCGCCAGCAGCCTAGGGGCTAGGGGGGGAGAGGATCAGCCCCAGCATTTT
CASSLGARGGEDQPQHF
>14|TRBJ2-7|.|TRBD1|TRBV19
TGTGCCAGTGGCTGGACAGGGGAGGGTTACGAGCAGTACTTC
CASGWTGEGYEQYF
>13|TRBJ2-1|.|.|TRBV28
TGTGCCAGCAGCCATGACTTTGACAGTGAGCAGTTCTTC
CASSHDFDSEQFF
>17|TRBJ1-1|once|.|TRBV5-6
TGTGCCAGCAGCTATTATGGACAGCTTCCCCAGAACACTGAAGCTTTCTTT
CASSYYGQLPQNTEAFF
>14|TRBJ1-2|.|TRBD1|TRBV18
TGTGCCAGCTCACCCGGGACAGATAAGGGCGGCTACACCTTC
CASSPGTDKGGYTF
>14|TRBJ1-2|.|.|TRBV5-4
TGTGCCAGCAGCCCCCCAGAAAGGCAGGATGGCTACACCTTC
CASSPPERQDGYTF
>15|TRBJ2-7|.|TRBD2|TRBV28
TGTGCCAGCACCAGGGCACTAGCGGGATCCTACGAGCAGTACTTC
CASTRALAGSYEQYF
>14|TRBJ2-7|once|TRBD2|TRBV7-9
TGTGCCAGCAGCTTAGTAGCGGGCGCCGACGAGCAGTACTTC
CASSLVAGADEQYF
>14|TRBJ2-7|once|.|TRBV7-9
TGTGCCAGCAGCTTATTACAGGATCGGAACGAGCAGTACTTC
CASSLLQDRNEQYF
>14|TRBJ1-1|.|TRBD1|TRBV29-1
TGCAGCGTTGAACGGGACAGTAAGAACACTGAAGCTTTCTTT
CSVERDSKNTEAFF
>15|TRBJ2-1|.|TRBD2|TRBV7-7
TGTGCCAGCAGCTTGACTAGCGGGAATCACAATGAGCAGTTCTTC
CASSLTSGNHNEQFF
>16|TRBJ1-2|few|TRBD1|TRBV7-2
TGTGCCAGCAGCTCTCCGGAGGGACAGAAAGACTATGGCTACACCTTC
CASSSPEGQKDYGYTF
>15|TRBJ1-4|.|.|TRBV9
TGTGCCAGCAGCGAGGGGGAGGGGGTTAATGAAAAACTGTTTTTT
CASSEGEGVNEKLFF
>13|TRBJ1-1|.|TRBD1|TRBV5-4
TGTGCCAGCAGCGGGGACAGGAACACTGAAGCTTTCTTT
CASSGDRNTEAFF
>13|TRBJ1-1|.|.|TRBV14
TGTGCCAGCAGCCAGAACAGTAAGCCGGAAGCTTTCTTT
CASSQNSKPEAFF
>16|TRBJ1-4|.|.|TRBV5-1
TGCGCCAGCAGCCCGGCCCCCAGGACAACTAATGAAAAACTGTTTTTT
CASSPAPRTTNEKLFF
>15|TRBJ1-2|.|.|TRBV7-8
TGTGCCACCGACCCCGGGGAGGGGGACGCCTATGGCTACACCTTC
CATDPGEGDAYGYTF
>15|TRBJ1-2|.|.|TRBV27
TGTGCCAGCAGCTCGGGAGGAGCCCCTAACTATGGCTACACCTTC
CASSSGGAPNYGYTF
>16|TRBJ1-5|.|.|TRBV27
TGTGCCAGCAGTCCCGGGACACTGCCTCGCAATCAGCCCCAGCATTTT
CASSPGTLPRNQPQHF
>16|TRBJ1-5|.|.|TRBV6-5
TGTGCCAGCAGTTACTCGCAGGGTAGAGGCAATCAGCCCCAGCATTTT
CASSYSQGRGNQPQHF
>15|TRBJ2-1|few|.|TRBV5-1
TGCGCCAGCAGCCCTGCGGCTAGCGCGGGACATGAGCAGTTCTTC
CASSPAASAGHEQFF
>13|TRBJ1-5|.|.|TRBV10-3
TGTGCCTCAGCGGACGCGAGCAATCAGCCCCAGCATTTT
CASADASNQPQHF
>15|TRBJ1-1|.|TRBD1|TRBV5-1
TGCGCCAGCAGCATCGACAGGGCTGGGAACACTGAAGCTTTCTTT
CASSIDRAGNTEAFF
>16|TRBJ2-1|.|.|TRBV18
TGTGCCAGCTCAGTAACCTCAGGCAGCTCCTACAATGAGCAGTTCTTC
CASSVTSGSSYNEQFF
>15|TRBJ2-1|.|TRBD1|TRBV7-6
TGTGCCAGCAGCTACAGGGGGCAGGGGAGTAATGAGCAGTTCTTC
CASSYRGQGSNEQFF
>14|TRBJ1-2|.|TRBD1|TRBV6-5
TGTGCCAGCGGAAGACAGGGAGGCGGCTATGGCTACACCTTC
CASGRQGGGYGYTF
>14|TRBJ1-6|once|.|TRBV6-1
TGTGCCAGCAGCCTCGGTGATTACAATTCACCCCTCCACTTT
CASSLGDYNSPLHF
>14|TRBJ2-7|.|TRBD2|TRBV7-9
TGTGCCAGCAGCTTAGAGGGACTAGCCAATCAGCAGTACTTC
CASSLEGLANQQYF
>15|TRBJ2-7|.|.|TRBV7-2
TGTGCCAGCAGCTTAGGTAGGGGAACTGCCTACGAGCAGTACTTC
CASSLGRGTAYEQYF
>18|TRBJ2-1|.|TRBD1|TRBV19
TGTGCCAGTAGTTTTACGGGACAGGGGCTTAGATTCTACAATGAGCAGTTCTTC
CASSFTGQGLRFYNEQFF
>12|TRBJ2-1|.|.|TRBV7-6
TGTGCCAGCAGCTTAGGACAGCGTGAGCAGTTCTTC
CASSLGQREQFF
>14|TRBJ2-1|.|TRBD2|TRBV7-3
TGTGCCAGCAGTGGGACTAGTGTGAACAATGAGCAGTTCTTC
CASSGTSVNNEQFF
>15|TRBJ1-1|.|.|TRBV7-6
TGTGCCAGCAGCTTAGTACCGGAGCTCGACACTGAAGCTTTCTTT
CASSLVPELDTEAFF
>15|TRBJ2-1|.|TRBD2|TRBV19
TGTGCCAGTACGTTTCTAGCGGGAGGAAAGAATGAGCAGTTCTTC
CASTFLAGGKNEQFF
>17|TRBJ2-3|.|TRBD2|TRBV13
TGTGCCAGCAGCTCGACTAGCGGGGGGGCGGGCACAGATACGCAGTATTTT
CASSSTSGGAGTDTQYF
>15|TRBJ2-7|.|TRBD2|TRBV11-3
TGTGCCAGCAGCTTAGGTAGCGGGGGTAACTACGAGCAGTACTTC
CASSLGSGGNYEQYF
>14|TRBJ2-5|.|.|TRBV7-9
TGTGCCAGCAGCCCCCGAGGCGGGGAAGGGACCCAGTACTTC
CASSPRGGEGTQYF
>16|TRBJ2-2|.|TRBD1|TRBV5-4
TGTGCCAGCAGCTTGGCCAACGCAGGGGGCTCCGGGGAGCTGTTTTTT
CASSLANAGGSGELFF